A selection of T cell receptor beta chains follows, all from one sample in a study of T cells after somatic rescue of genetic block. Only in-frame clones appear in the TCRdb table, and some are missing; sequencing was by immunoSEQ multiplex PCR. Of about 68,000 clones in the sample, 85% to 95% were seen once. Sequenced input: peripheral blood mononuclear cells (PBMCs). The receptors were gathered from a middle-aged man. Each CDR3 is given with its conserved first and last residue. A D gene is named only where the DNA matches it firmly. Some rows have no size entry. The others give once, few or many, or a class for an expanded clone.

J,size,D,V,CDR3,DNA
TRBJ2-3,few,.,TRBV7-9,CASSFGGAEDTQYF,TGTGCCAGCAGCTTTGGGGGGGCAGAAGATACGCAGTATTTT
TRBJ2-2,.,TRBD2,TRBV11-2,CASSPRWVAGGNTGELFF,TGTGCCAGCAGCCCCCGGTGGGTAGCGGGAGGGAACACCGGGGAGCTGTTTTTT
TRBJ1-4,.,.,TRBV4-1,CASSQAGAGPGEKLFF,TGCGCCAGCAGCCAAGCAGGCGCAGGACCGGGGGAAAAACTGTTTTTT
TRBJ2-1,.,.,TRBV5-1,CASSNERGEQFF,TGCGCCAGCAGCAACGAGAGGGGTGAGCAGTTCTTC
TRBJ2-5,.,.,TRBV5-1,CASSLEGRVETQYF,TGCGCCAGCAGCTTGGAGGGCAGGGTAGAGACCCAGTACTTC
TRBJ2-1,.,.,TRBV6-5,CASSYGGKYNEQFF,TGTGCCAGCAGTTACGGTGGAAAATACAATGAGCAGTTCTTC
TRBJ2-1,.,TRBD2,TRBV5-4,CASSLGLAGGRGGQFF,TGTGCCAGCAGCTTGGGACTAGCGGGAGGGAGGGGAGGGCAGTTCTTC
TRBJ1-1,.,.,TRBV9,CASSSTVDTEAFF,TGTGCCAGCAGCTCGACAGTCGACACTGAAGCTTTCTTT
TRBJ2-7,.,.,TRBV5-6,CASFQGGDEQYF,TGTGCCAGCTTCCAGGGGGGAGATGAGCAGTACTTC
TRBJ2-3,.,.,TRBV7-2,CASSDGAYGDTQYF,TGTGCCAGCAGCGACGGGGCCTATGGGGATACGCAGTATTTT
TRBJ1-5,.,.,TRBV23-1,CASSPQEGSAVTHF,TGCGCCAGCAGCCCCCAGGAGGGCAGTGCGGTAACGCATTTT
TRBJ1-2,.,.,TRBV2,CASSGRYNYGYTF,TGTGCCAGCTCGGGACGATATAACTATGGCTACACCTTC
TRBJ2-7,.,.,TRBV28,CALSPVGRGGAYEQYF,TGTGCCCTGAGCCCGGTCGGGCGGGGTGGGGCCTACGAGCAGTACTTC
TRBJ1-6,.,.,TRBV27,CASSEPALSYNSPLHF,TGTGCCAGCAGTGAACCGGCTCTCTCCTATAATTCACCCCTCCACTTT
TRBJ2-4,.,.,TRBV28,CASSLNGVGAKNIQYF,TGTGCCAGCAGCCTTAATGGGGTTGGAGCCAAAAACATTCAGTACTTC
TRBJ2-7,few,.,TRBV7-9,CASSLKAARGPYEQYF,TGTGCCAGCAGCTTAAAAGCAGCAAGAGGCCCCTACGAGCAGTACTTC
TRBJ2-5,.,TRBD2,TRBV5-4,CASSPPAAGRRETQYF,TGTGCCAGCAGCCCGCCGGCAGCGGGGAGGAGGGAGACCCAGTACTTC
TRBJ2-1,.,TRBD2,TRBV6-4,CASSDSSSGRVNEQFF,TGTGCCAGCAGTGACTCGTCTAGCGGGAGGGTCAATGAGCAGTTCTTC
TRBJ2-3,.,.,TRBV7-2,CASSFGVGTDTQYF,TGTGCCAGCAGCTTCGGGGTAGGAACAGATACGCAGTATTTT
TRBJ1-1,.,.,TRBV7-6,CASSLGGGVTEAFF,TGTGCCAGCAGCTTAGGCGGGGGGGTAACTGAAGCTTTCTTT